This is a list of T cell receptor beta chains from one sample in a study of shared T cell receptors in the human thymus. Profiled with immunoSEQ multiplex PCR; TCRdb holds only in-frame clones, not every one. The data show hundreds of thousands of clones, approximately 88% seen once. This sample was shared with a second study, whose subject was human thymus T cells.

Sequencing was done on a sample of thymocytes. The receptor source for this set is a boy under three years old with a congenital heart defect. Both conserved end residues are part of each CDR3. The D gene is left open where the match is weak. Clone size is not always given. Where it is, it says once, few, many or a class for expanded clones.

CDR3nt: TGCGCCAGCAGCTGCCCCCGGACACGTACTAACTATGGCTACACCTTC
CDR3aa: CASSCPRTRTNYGYTF
abundance: -
v_gene: TRBV5-1
j_gene: TRBJ1-2
d_gene: -

CDR3nt: TGCGCCAGCAGCCAAGACCCCGCCCGGGAAGACGGCTACACCTTC
CDR3aa: CASSQDPAREDGYTF
abundance: -
v_gene: TRBV4-1
j_gene: TRBJ1-2
d_gene: -

CDR3nt: TGTGCCAGCAGTGGGGGCCTTGGGCAGGGGAACTGTGGCTACACCTTC
CDR3aa: CASSGGLGQGNCGYTF
abundance: -
v_gene: TRBV2
j_gene: TRBJ1-2
d_gene: -

CDR3nt: TGTGCCAGCAGCCAACTAGCGGCTAACTCCTACGAGCAGTACTTC
CDR3aa: CASSQLAANSYEQYF
abundance: -
v_gene: TRBV11-3
j_gene: TRBJ2-7
d_gene: TRBD2

CDR3nt: TGTGCCAGCAGCCAAGTGTCCCGACAGGGGGCTAATGAAAAACTGTTTTTT
CDR3aa: CASSQVSRQGANEKLFF
abundance: -
v_gene: TRBV4-2
j_gene: TRBJ1-4
d_gene: TRBD1

CDR3nt: TGTGCCAGCAGTGAAGATGACGGGAGCACGAACACCGGGGAGCTGTTTTTT
CDR3aa: CASSEDDGSTNTGELFF
abundance: -
v_gene: TRBV6-1
j_gene: TRBJ2-2
d_gene: -

CDR3nt: TGTGCCAGCAGTCGCCGGACAGGGTGGGCAACTAATGAAAAACTGTTTTTT
CDR3aa: CASSRRTGWATNEKLFF
abundance: -
v_gene: TRBV25-1
j_gene: TRBJ1-4
d_gene: TRBD1

CDR3nt: TGTGCCAGCAGCTTAGATGCCTCGGGGACTAGCGGGAGGGCCGCAGATACGCAGTATTTT
CDR3aa: CASSLDASGTSGRAADTQYF
abundance: -
v_gene: TRBV11-3
j_gene: TRBJ2-3
d_gene: TRBD2

CDR3nt: TGTGCCAGCAGCTTAGTTAGGCAGGGGGAGAGCAATCAGCCCCAGCATTTT
CDR3aa: CASSLVRQGESNQPQHF
abundance: -
v_gene: TRBV7-2
j_gene: TRBJ1-5
d_gene: TRBD1

CDR3nt: TGTGCCAGCAGTCGCTATGGGGGGGCCCCCGAGTTTGGCTACACCTTC
CDR3aa: CASSRYGGAPEFGYTF
abundance: -
v_gene: TRBV27
j_gene: TRBJ1-2
d_gene: -

CDR3nt: TGTGCCAGCAGCCTCGGACTGACTCGAGGAATCTACGAGCAGTACTTC
CDR3aa: CASSLGLTRGIYEQYF
abundance: -
v_gene: TRBV11-3
j_gene: TRBJ2-7
d_gene: -

CDR3nt: TGTGCCAGCAGCTTGGGACAGGGCACGGAGCAGTACTTC
CDR3aa: CASSLGQGTEQYF
abundance: -
v_gene: TRBV5-6
j_gene: TRBJ2-7
d_gene: TRBD1

CDR3nt: TGTGCCAGCAGTTTATTGGGAGATAATGGCTACACCTTC
CDR3aa: CASSLLGDNGYTF
abundance: -
v_gene: TRBV27
j_gene: TRBJ1-2
d_gene: -

CDR3nt: TGCAGCGTCCCCCACCCGGGACTAGCGGGAGTCACGCAGTATTTT
CDR3aa: CSVPHPGLAGVTQYF
abundance: -
v_gene: TRBV29-1
j_gene: TRBJ2-3
d_gene: TRBD2

CDR3nt: TGTGCCAGCAGTGACGCCCGCCGGACACTGCCCACTGAAGCTTTCTTT
CDR3aa: CASSDARRTLPTEAFF
abundance: once
v_gene: TRBV2
j_gene: TRBJ1-1
d_gene: -

CDR3nt: TGTGCCACCCCCCGCGACAGTCCTGGGGTGACTTTC
CDR3aa: CATPRDSPGVTF
abundance: -
v_gene: TRBV9
j_gene: TRBJ2-6
d_gene: -

CDR3nt: TGTGCCTGGTCTAGCGGGAGGGCCGGAGGTACGCAGTATTTT
CDR3aa: CAWSSGRAGGTQYF
abundance: -
v_gene: TRBV30
j_gene: TRBJ2-3
d_gene: TRBD2

CDR3nt: TGTGCCAGCAGTGAATTCTGGCGGGAGGTAATAAATGAGCAGTTCTTC
CDR3aa: CASSEFWREVINEQFF
abundance: -
v_gene: TRBV25-1
j_gene: TRBJ2-1
d_gene: TRBD2

CDR3nt: TGTGCCAGTAGTAGGGGGGGGGTCTATGGCTACACCTTC
CDR3aa: CASSRGGVYGYTF
abundance: -
v_gene: TRBV19
j_gene: TRBJ1-2
d_gene: -

CDR3nt: TGCGCCAGCAGTCGCTCCGACACGGAAGCCTACGAGCAGTACTTC
CDR3aa: CASSRSDTEAYEQYF
abundance: -
v_gene: TRBV23-1
j_gene: TRBJ2-7
d_gene: -

CDR3nt: TGCAGCGTGCGCCGGGACAGGGGCGAGCAGTACTTC
CDR3aa: CSVRRDRGEQYF
abundance: -
v_gene: TRBV29-1
j_gene: TRBJ2-7
d_gene: TRBD1

CDR3nt: TGTGCCAGCAGCCGGGAGGGAAAACACTCCTACGAGCAGTACTTC
CDR3aa: CASSREGKHSYEQYF
abundance: once
v_gene: TRBV11-2
j_gene: TRBJ2-7
d_gene: TRBD2

CDR3nt: TGCGCCAGCAGCCAAGAAGAGGGACTGGCCTACGAGCAGTACTTC
CDR3aa: CASSQEEGLAYEQYF
abundance: -
v_gene: TRBV4-3
j_gene: TRBJ2-7
d_gene: -

CDR3nt: TGTGCCAGTAGTCCCCGACAGGGAGCGAACACTGAAGCTTTCTTT
CDR3aa: CASSPRQGANTEAFF
abundance: -
v_gene: TRBV19
j_gene: TRBJ1-1
d_gene: TRBD1

CDR3nt: TGTGCCAGCAGCGACCCGACAGGGGAGCCCTACGAGCAGTACTTC
CDR3aa: CASSDPTGEPYEQYF
abundance: -
v_gene: TRBV5-6
j_gene: TRBJ2-7
d_gene: TRBD1

CDR3nt: TGCGCCAGCAGCCAAGATACTGGACTTTACTTAGCGTCAGATACGCAGTATTTT
CDR3aa: CASSQDTGLYLASDTQYF
abundance: -
v_gene: TRBV4-3
j_gene: TRBJ2-3
d_gene: -

CDR3nt: TGTGCCAGCAGTGAGTACCCCAGGGGGCCAAAATATCTATACAATGAGCAGTTCTTC
CDR3aa: CASSEYPRGPKYLYNEQFF
abundance: -
v_gene: TRBV6-1
j_gene: TRBJ2-1
d_gene: TRBD1

CDR3nt: TGTGCCAGCAGCTCAATGGTTCTAGCGGACTCCTACAATGAGCAGCTCTTC
CDR3aa: CASSSMVLADSYNEQLF
abundance: -
v_gene: TRBV5-4
j_gene: TRBJ2-1
d_gene: TRBD2

CDR3nt: TGTGCCTGGAGTGTACTTCAGGGGGCAGGGGTGAACACTGAAGCTTTCTTT
CDR3aa: CAWSVLQGAGVNTEAFF
abundance: -
v_gene: TRBV30
j_gene: TRBJ1-1
d_gene: TRBD1

CDR3nt: TGTGCCAGCAGCCGTCGACTAGCGGGGGACGACAATGAGCAGTTCTTC
CDR3aa: CASSRRLAGDDNEQFF
abundance: -
v_gene: TRBV4-2
j_gene: TRBJ2-1
d_gene: TRBD2

CDR3nt: TGTGCCAGCAGTCCCGTGCAGGCCGCCTACGAGCAGTACTTC
CDR3aa: CASSPVQAAYEQYF
abundance: -
v_gene: TRBV6-5
j_gene: TRBJ2-7
d_gene: -

CDR3nt: TGTGCCAGCAGTTTAAGACAGGGGGCCGGGGAGCTGTTTTTT
CDR3aa: CASSLRQGAGELFF
abundance: -
v_gene: TRBV27
j_gene: TRBJ2-2
d_gene: TRBD1

CDR3nt: TGTGCCAGCAAGACCGGGACAGGGCGGTCAGATACGCAGTATTTT
CDR3aa: CASKTGTGRSDTQYF
abundance: -
v_gene: TRBV6-1
j_gene: TRBJ2-3
d_gene: TRBD1

CDR3nt: TGCGCCAGCAGCTCGGGACAGGGGAACCACTACGAGCAGTACTTC
CDR3aa: CASSSGQGNHYEQYF
abundance: -
v_gene: TRBV5-1
j_gene: TRBJ2-7
d_gene: TRBD1

CDR3nt: TGTGCCAGCAGCCCTCGACTAGCGGGCTCCTACGAGCAGTACTTC
CDR3aa: CASSPRLAGSYEQYF
abundance: -
v_gene: TRBV27
j_gene: TRBJ2-7
d_gene: TRBD2

CDR3nt: TGTGCCAGCAGTTTATCAAGGGACAGGGAGTACGGGGAGCTGTTTTTT
CDR3aa: CASSLSRDREYGELFF
abundance: -
v_gene: TRBV27
j_gene: TRBJ2-2
d_gene: TRBD1

CDR3nt: TGTGCCAGCAGCTCCACACTACAGGGTCCAGCGAGCTCCTACGAGCAGTACTTC
CDR3aa: CASSSTLQGPASSYEQYF
abundance: -
v_gene: TRBV7-2
j_gene: TRBJ2-7
d_gene: -

CDR3nt: TGTGCCAGCAGTTATGGCGGGAAGGACCGCACAGATACGCAGTATTTT
CDR3aa: CASSYGGKDRTDTQYF
abundance: -
v_gene: TRBV28
j_gene: TRBJ2-3
d_gene: -

CDR3nt: TGTGCTAGTGGTTCCCGGGACAGGGGGCATCATGGCTACACCTTC
CDR3aa: CASGSRDRGHHGYTF
abundance: -
v_gene: TRBV12-5
j_gene: TRBJ1-2
d_gene: TRBD1

CDR3nt: TGTGCCATCAGTGAGTTGGCGGGTAACACCGGGGAGCTGTTTTTT
CDR3aa: CAISELAGNTGELFF
abundance: -
v_gene: TRBV10-3
j_gene: TRBJ2-2
d_gene: -

CDR3nt: TGCGCCAGCAGCCTGAGACAGTACCCCTTAGCCAAAAACATTCAGTACTTC
CDR3aa: CASSLRQYPLAKNIQYF
abundance: once
v_gene: TRBV4-3
j_gene: TRBJ2-4
d_gene: -

CDR3nt: TGTGCCAGCAGTACCCGGGGGAGAGCTAACTATGGCTACACCTTC
CDR3aa: CASSTRGRANYGYTF
abundance: -
v_gene: TRBV6-6
j_gene: TRBJ1-2
d_gene: -

CDR3nt: TGTGCCAGCAGCGCCCGACTAGCGGGAGTCGGTGGTCGTCAAGAGACCCAGTACTTC
CDR3aa: CASSARLAGVGGRQETQYF
abundance: few
v_gene: TRBV5-4
j_gene: TRBJ2-5
d_gene: TRBD2

CDR3nt: TGCAGCGTTGAAGAATCCGGGACTAGCCCCTACAATGAGCAGTTCTTC
CDR3aa: CSVEESGTSPYNEQFF
abundance: -
v_gene: TRBV29-1
j_gene: TRBJ2-1
d_gene: TRBD2

CDR3nt: TGCGCCAGCAGCCAAGATGCGGGGAGAAGCTCCTACAATGAGCAGTTCTTC
CDR3aa: CASSQDAGRSSYNEQFF
abundance: once
v_gene: TRBV4-1
j_gene: TRBJ2-1
d_gene: -

CDR3nt: TGCGCCAGCAGCCAAGTCGGGCCTAGCTTCACTTCTAGCACAGATACGCAGTATTTT
CDR3aa: CASSQVGPSFTSSTDTQYF
abundance: -
v_gene: TRBV4-1
j_gene: TRBJ2-3
d_gene: -

CDR3nt: TGTGCCAGCAGCTTACCGGGGACAGGGGTCTACGAGCAGTACTTC
CDR3aa: CASSLPGTGVYEQYF
abundance: -
v_gene: TRBV7-4
j_gene: TRBJ2-7
d_gene: TRBD1

CDR3nt: TGCGCCAGCAGCTTGGCGGGACTATTTTTTGAGCAGTTCTTC
CDR3aa: CASSLAGLFFEQFF
abundance: -
v_gene: TRBV5-1
j_gene: TRBJ2-1
d_gene: TRBD2

CDR3nt: TGTGCCAGTAGTACCCCGGGACAGGGGGTGGGAAACACTGAAGCTTTCTTT
CDR3aa: CASSTPGQGVGNTEAFF
abundance: -
v_gene: TRBV19
j_gene: TRBJ1-1
d_gene: TRBD1

CDR3nt: TGCGCCAGCAGCTTGGAAGCAAGCGGGCTCACCTACGAGCAGTACTTC
CDR3aa: CASSLEASGLTYEQYF
abundance: once
v_gene: TRBV5-1
j_gene: TRBJ2-7
d_gene: -